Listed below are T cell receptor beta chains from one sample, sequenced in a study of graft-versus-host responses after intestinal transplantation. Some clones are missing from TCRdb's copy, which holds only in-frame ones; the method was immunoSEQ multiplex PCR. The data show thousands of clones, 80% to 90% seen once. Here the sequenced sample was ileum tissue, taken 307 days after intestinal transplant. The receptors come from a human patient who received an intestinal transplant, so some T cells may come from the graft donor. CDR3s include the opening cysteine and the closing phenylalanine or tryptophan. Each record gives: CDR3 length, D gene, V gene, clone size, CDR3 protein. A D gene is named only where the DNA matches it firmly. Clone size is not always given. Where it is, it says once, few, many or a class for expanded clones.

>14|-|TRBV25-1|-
CASSVIGANYGYTF
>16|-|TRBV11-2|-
CASSLDPRGPGETQYF
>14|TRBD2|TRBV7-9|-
CASSLAGAPYEQYF
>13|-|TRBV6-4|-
CASSAQGNTEAFF
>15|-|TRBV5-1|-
CASGREGVSYNEQFF
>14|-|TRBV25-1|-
CASSEYSASTEAFF
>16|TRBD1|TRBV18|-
CASSPLGTGGYNEQFF
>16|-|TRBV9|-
CASSSRERTTRYEQYF
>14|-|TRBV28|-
CASSPPMTGNTIYF
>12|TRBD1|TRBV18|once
CASSRQGTEAFF
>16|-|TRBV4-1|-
CASSQVYGGQHNEQLF
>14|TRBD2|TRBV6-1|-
CASKRGGQTDTQYF
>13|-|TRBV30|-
CAWSVLNTGELFF
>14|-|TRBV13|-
CASSRRTDTDTQYF
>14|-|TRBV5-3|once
CASPPSSGPCGYTF
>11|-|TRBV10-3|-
CAISEGETQYF
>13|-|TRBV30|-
CAWSAGSTDTQYF
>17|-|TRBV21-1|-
CASSKSGLLNITYEQYF
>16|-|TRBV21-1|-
CASSLNGTGPSYEQYF
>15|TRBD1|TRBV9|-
CASSVGTGDYNEQFF
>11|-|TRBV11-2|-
CASSPGYEQYF
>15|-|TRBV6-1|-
CASSAQTFSGNTIYF
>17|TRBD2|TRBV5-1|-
CASSWETSGRVGDTQYF